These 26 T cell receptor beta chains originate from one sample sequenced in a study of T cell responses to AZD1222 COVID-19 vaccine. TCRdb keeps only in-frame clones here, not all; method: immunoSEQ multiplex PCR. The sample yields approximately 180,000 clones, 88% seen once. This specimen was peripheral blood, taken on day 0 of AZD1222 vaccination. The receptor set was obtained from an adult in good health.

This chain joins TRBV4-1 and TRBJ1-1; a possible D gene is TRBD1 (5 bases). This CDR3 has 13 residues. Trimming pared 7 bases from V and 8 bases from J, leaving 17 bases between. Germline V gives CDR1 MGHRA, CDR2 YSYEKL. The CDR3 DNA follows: TGCGCCAGCACTCTTGAGGGGCAACACGAAGCTTTCTTT. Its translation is CASTLEGQHEAFF.

CDR3 coding DNA: TGTGCCAGCAGCCTAGGTAGGGACTACGAGCAGTACTTC. This translates into CASSLGRDYEQYF. This chain joins TRBV7-8 and TRBJ2-7; D gene unclear. The CDR3 contains 13 residues. Trimming took off 5 bases at V and 3 bases at J, with 11 bases between the two ends. Germline CDR1 and CDR2: SGHVS and FQNEAQ.

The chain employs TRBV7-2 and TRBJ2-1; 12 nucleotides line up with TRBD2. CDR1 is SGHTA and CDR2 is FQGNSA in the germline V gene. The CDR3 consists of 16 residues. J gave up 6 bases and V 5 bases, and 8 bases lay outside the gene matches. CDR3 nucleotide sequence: TGTGCCAGCAGCCTACAGACTAGCGGGGGAAGCAATGAGCAGTTCTTC. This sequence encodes CASSLQTSGGSNEQFF. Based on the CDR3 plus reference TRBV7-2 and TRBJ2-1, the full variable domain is GAGVSQSPSNKVTEKGKDVELRCDPISGHTALYWYRQSLGQGLEFLIYFQGNSAPDKSGLPSDRFSAERTGGSVSTLTIQRTQQEDSAVYLCASSLQTSGGSNEQFFGPGTRLTVL.

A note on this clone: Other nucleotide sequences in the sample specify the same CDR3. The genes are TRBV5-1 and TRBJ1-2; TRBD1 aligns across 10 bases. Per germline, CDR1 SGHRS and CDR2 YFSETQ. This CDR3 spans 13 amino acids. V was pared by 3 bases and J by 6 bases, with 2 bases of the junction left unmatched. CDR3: CASSSGQGNGYTF. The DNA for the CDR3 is TGCGCCAGCAGCTCGGGACAGGGGAATGGCTACACCTTC.

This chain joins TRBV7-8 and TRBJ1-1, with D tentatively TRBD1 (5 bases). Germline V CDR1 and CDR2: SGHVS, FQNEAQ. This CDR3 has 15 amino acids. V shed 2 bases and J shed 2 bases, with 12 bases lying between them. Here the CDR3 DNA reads TGTGCCAGCAGCTTACTTCAGGGAAGCAACACTGAAGCTTTCTTT. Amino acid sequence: CASSLLQGSNTEAFF.

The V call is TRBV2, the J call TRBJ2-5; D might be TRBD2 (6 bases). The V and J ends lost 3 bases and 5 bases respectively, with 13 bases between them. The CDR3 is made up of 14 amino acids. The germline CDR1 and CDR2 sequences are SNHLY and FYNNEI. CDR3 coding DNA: TGTGCCAGCAGTGACGGGGGAACTTGGGAGACCCAGTACTTC. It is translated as CASSDGGTWETQYF.

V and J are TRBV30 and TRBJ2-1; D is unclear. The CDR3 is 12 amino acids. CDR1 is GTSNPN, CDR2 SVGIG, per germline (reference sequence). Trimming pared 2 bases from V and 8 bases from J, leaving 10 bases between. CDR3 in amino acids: CAWSLPRYEQFF. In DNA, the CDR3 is TGTGCCTGGAGTTTACCTAGATATGAGCAGTTCTTC.

The CDR3 loop reads CASSQGRLANSETQYF. For the CDR3, the DNA is TGTGCCAGCAGCCAAGGACGACTAGCTAATTCGGAGACCCAGTACTTC. The rearrangement joins TRBV14 to TRBJ2-5, with 7 bases fitting TRBD2. Losses at the gene ends were 1 base for V and 5 bases for J; bases not matched to a gene: 10. The CDR3 totals 16 residues. From germline, CDR1 is SGHDN and CDR2 FVKESK.

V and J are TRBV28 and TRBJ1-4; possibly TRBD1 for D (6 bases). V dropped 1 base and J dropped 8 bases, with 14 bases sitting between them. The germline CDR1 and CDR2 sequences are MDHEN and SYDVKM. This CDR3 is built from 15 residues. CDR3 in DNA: TGTGCCAGCAGTTTATCCCTGGGGGCGGGCGAAAAACTGTTTTTT. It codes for CASSLSLGAGEKLFF.

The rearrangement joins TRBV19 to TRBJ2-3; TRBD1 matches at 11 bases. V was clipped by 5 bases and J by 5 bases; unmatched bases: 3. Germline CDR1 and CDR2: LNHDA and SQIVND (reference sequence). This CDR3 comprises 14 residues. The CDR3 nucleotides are TGTGCCAGTAGTGCGGACAGGGGGCGAGATACGCAGTATTTT. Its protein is CASSADRGRDTQYF.

DNA for the CDR3: TGTGCCAGCAGTCTACAGGGAAATGAGCAGTTCTTC. It yields the protein CASSLQGNEQFF. This chain links TRBV7-9 with TRBJ2-1, with D perhaps matching TRBD1 (6 bases). The CDR3 runs to 12 residues. V lost 6 bases and J 7 bases, leaving 10 bases between the germline ends. The germline V gene encodes CDR1 SEHNR and CDR2 FQNEAQ (reference sequence).

Here the CDR3 DNA reads TGTGCCAGCAACTCGGCGGGCAGGTATAATTCACCCCTCCACTTT. Residues: CASNSAGRYNSPLHF. The chain recombines TRBV7-2 with TRBJ1-6; no firm D call. Germline V lookup: CDR1 SGHTA, CDR2 FQGNSA. Trimming stripped 7 bases from V and 4 bases from J, with 14 bases between. The CDR3 totals 15 residues.

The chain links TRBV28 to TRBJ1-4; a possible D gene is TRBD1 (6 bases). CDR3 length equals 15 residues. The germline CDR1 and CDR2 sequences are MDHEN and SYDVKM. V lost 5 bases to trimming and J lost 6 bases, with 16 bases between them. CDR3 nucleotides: TGTGCCAGCAGTAGGGGGACAACGAGAGATGAAAAACTGTTTTTT. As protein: CASSRGTTRDEKLFF.

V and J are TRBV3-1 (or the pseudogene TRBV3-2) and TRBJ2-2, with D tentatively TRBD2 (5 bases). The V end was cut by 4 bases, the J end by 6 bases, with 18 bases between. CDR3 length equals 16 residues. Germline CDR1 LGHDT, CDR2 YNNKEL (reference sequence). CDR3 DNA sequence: TGTGCCAGCAGCCCCAGCGGACGCCAATGGGCCGGGGAGCTGTTTTTT. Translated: CASSPSGRQWAGELFF.

CDR3 loop: CASSDMAGFGKLFF. CDR3 nucleotide sequence: TGTGCCAGCAGTGATATGGCAGGGTTCGGAAAACTGTTTTTT. The J gene is TRBJ1-4, the V gene TRBV2; TRBD1 might be the D (5 bases). V was pared by 3 bases and J by 10 bases, with 15 bases between. CDR3 length: 14 amino acids. Germline V gene data show CDR1 as SNHLY and CDR2 as FYNNEI.

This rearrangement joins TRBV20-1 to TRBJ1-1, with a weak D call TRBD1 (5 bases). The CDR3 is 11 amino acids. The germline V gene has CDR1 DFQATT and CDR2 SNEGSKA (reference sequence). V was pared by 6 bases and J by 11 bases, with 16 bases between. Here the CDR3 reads CSAPGGWRAFF. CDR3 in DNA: TGCAGTGCGCCCGGGGGTTGGCGGGCTTTCTTT.

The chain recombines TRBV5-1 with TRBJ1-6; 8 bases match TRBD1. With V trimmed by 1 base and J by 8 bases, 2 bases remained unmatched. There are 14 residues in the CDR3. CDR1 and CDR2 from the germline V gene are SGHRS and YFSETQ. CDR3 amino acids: CASSLQGQDSPLHF. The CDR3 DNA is TGCGCCAGCAGCTTGCAGGGACAGGATTCACCCCTCCACTTT.

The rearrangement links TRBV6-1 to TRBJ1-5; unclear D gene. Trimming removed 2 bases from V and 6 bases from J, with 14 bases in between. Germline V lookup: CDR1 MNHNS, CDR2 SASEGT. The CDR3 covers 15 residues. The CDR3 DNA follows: TGTGCCAGCAGTGAAATGGGCAGGATGGGTCAGCCCCAGCATTTT. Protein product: CASSEMGRMGQPQHF.

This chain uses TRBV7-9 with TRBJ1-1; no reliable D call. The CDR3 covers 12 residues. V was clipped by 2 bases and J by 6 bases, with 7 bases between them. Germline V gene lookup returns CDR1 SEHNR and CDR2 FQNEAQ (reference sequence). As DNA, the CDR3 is TGTGCCAGCAGCTTAAGAGCAGCTGAAGCTTTCTTT. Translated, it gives CASSLRAAEAFF.

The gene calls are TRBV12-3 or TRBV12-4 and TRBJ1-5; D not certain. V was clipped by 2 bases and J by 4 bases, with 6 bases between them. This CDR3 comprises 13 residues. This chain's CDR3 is CASSLMRNQPQHF. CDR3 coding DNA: TGTGCCAGCAGTTTAATGAGGAATCAGCCCCAGCATTTT.

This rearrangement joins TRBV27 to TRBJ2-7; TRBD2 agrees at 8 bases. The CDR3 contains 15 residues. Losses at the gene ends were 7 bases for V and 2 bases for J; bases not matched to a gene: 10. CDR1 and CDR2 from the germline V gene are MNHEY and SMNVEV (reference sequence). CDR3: CASMDRGGMPYEQYF. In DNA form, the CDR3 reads TGTGCCAGCATGGACCGGGGGGGAATGCCCTACGAGCAGTACTTC.

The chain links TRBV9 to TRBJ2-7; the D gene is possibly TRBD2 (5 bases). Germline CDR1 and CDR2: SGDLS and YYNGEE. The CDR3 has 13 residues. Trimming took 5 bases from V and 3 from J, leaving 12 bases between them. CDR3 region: CASSGEGIYEQYF. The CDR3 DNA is TGTGCCAGCAGTGGAGAGGGTATCTACGAGCAGTACTTC.

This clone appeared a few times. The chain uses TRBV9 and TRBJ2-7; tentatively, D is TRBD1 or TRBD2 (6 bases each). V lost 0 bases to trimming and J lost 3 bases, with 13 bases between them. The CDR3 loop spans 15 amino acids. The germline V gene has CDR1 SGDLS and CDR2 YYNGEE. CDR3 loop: CASSVAGGSYYEQYF. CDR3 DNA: TGTGCCAGCAGCGTAGCCGGGGGCAGTTACTACGAGCAGTACTTC. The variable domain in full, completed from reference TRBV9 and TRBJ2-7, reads DSGVTQTPKHLITATGQRVTLRCSPRSGDLSVYWYQQSLDQGLQFLIQYYNGEERAKGNILERFSAQQFPDLHSELNLSSLELGDSALYFCASSVAGGSYYEQYFGPGTRLTVT.

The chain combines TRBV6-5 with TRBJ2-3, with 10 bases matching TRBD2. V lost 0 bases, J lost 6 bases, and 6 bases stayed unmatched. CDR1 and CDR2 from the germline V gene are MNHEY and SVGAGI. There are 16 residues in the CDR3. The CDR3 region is CASSYSRLAGADTQYF. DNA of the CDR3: TGTGCCAGCAGTTACTCCCGTCTAGCGGGGGCGGATACGCAGTATTTT.

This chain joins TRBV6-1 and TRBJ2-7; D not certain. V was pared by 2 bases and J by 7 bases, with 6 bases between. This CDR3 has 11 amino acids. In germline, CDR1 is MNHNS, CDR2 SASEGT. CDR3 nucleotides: TGTGCCAGCAGTGAAATGCAGGAGCAGTACTTC. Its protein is CASSEMQEQYF.

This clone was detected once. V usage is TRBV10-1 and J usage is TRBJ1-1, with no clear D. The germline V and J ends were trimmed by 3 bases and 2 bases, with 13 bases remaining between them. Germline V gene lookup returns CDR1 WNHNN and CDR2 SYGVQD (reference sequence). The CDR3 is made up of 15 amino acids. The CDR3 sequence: CASSDGGRPNTEAFF. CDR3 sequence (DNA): TGCGCCAGCAGTGATGGTGGCAGACCCAACACTGAAGCTTTCTTT.